The entry that follows covers one T cell receptor (beta chain) sequence. Its antigen specificity is not known. Base qualities are missing; no much larger clone stands one base away. This entry comes from a study of cytomegalovirus exposure and HLA in healthy donors listed by TCRdb under 2017. At the level of the whole study: An earlier analysis of a few hundred of the donors reported over 250 Gb of sequence data and some 110 million unique TCR beta sequences obtained from around 190 million T cells. Of the roughly 420 genotyped donors, over 80% were placed in the genetic ancestry cluster associated with self-reported Caucasian donors. Roughly 300 gigabases of sequencing data and approximately 91 million unique TCR sequences made up an early release that covered nearly 650 HLA-typed donors. Rather than using new phenotypic data, the later analysis identified candidate immune exposures from TCR beta sequences and from how often those sequences occurred across donors. All discovery cohort repertoires had been generated using a single sequencing platform. A later genetic analysis used genome-wide SNP genotypes for about 55% of the 666 donors, treating that subset as a discovery cohort. The number of donors typed differed by locus, with about 629-640 for A, B, C, DRB1 and DQB1, 522 for DQA1, some 570 for DPA1, and some 470 for DPB1. The T cell repertoires of around 670 subjects were profiled by immunosequencing and related to cytomegalovirus serostatus. To predict cytomegalovirus infection status, the study brought together high-throughput TCR immunosequencing, statistical association of individual TCRs with disease status, and machine learning. To study patterns of TCR occurrence, a later analysis re-analyzed previously published TCR beta repertoires from more than 550 donors and added high-resolution HLA genotyping. Among about 400 genotyped donors of the cohort, an average of around 250,000 unique TCR beta nucleotide sequences was sequenced per donor, of which 15% to 20% were non-productive. A separate validation cohort of roughly 130 different subjects was used in addition to the roughly 620-subject first cohort. Class I and class II HLA loci were covered by the typing at four-digit resolution. Several DR-DQ haplotypes were treated as single units for association and clustering because of strong linkage in the cohort. In an earlier analysis of 550 to 700 of the donors, high-throughput TCR beta sequencing was used to judge whether each TCR beta V gene segment behaved as functional or pseudogenic. The aim of the study was to test whether cataloging public T cell receptors could identify signatures of past pathogen exposure. Donor age, sex, ethnicity and CMV serostatus were collected together with the repertoire data. General findings and caveats noted by the study authors: According to a later analysis, most CMV-associated TCR beta chains appeared to be HLA-restricted, and the HLA associations seemed to be driven largely by CMV exposure. Cytomegalovirus status was reported to be diagnosed by the classifier with high specificity and sensitivity in both the original and validation cohorts. The presence/absence analyses assumed that sequencing depth was roughly uniform across donors, and that assumption may not be true. A further reported finding was that TCR beta sequences accurately predicted the HLA-A and HLA-B alleles for most subjects in the first cohort. Across donors, most TCR sequences were observed very rarely, whereas some public TCRs were present in many individuals. In a later analysis, several top co-occurrence clusters were reported to appear linked to parvovirus B19, influenza, CMV and Epstein-Barr virus. A later genetic analysis associated a missense DCLRE1C variant with V-gene and J-gene trimming of TCR beta chains, and an independent cohort replicated the association. According to a later analysis, TCR association rates differed among HLA loci, with DRB1 alleles showing the most associated TCRs and HLA-C alleles showing the fewest. In a later analysis, HLA-associated TCR beta chains showed more clonal expansion and lower generation probabilities than non-associated chains that were equally common. The authors suggested that the approach could potentially be generalized to other disease states and immunological phenotypes. Correlated functional status among segregating V segments might be attributable to linkage disequilibrium, but an unknown experimental factor could not be ruled out. Three of the identified cytomegalovirus-associated TCR beta chains were confirmed in vitro to be specific for cytomegalovirus antigens. The sequencing pipeline was judged likely to have produced a cluster of highly shared sequence variants as a technical artifact. Broadly in line with IMGT annotations, most TCR beta V segments showed up in productive rearrangements about 87% or about 30% of the time in an earlier analysis of roughly 590 of the donors. In the study, about 150 TCR beta chains were listed as associated with cytomegalovirus. Specific HLA alleles were associated with 16,951 TCR beta sequences at a false discovery rate of 0.05 in a later analysis. Because counts were too low, fewer than 20 rarely observed V segments, including chromosome 9 orphons, were excluded from the earlier analysis of 587 of the donors. According to a later genetic analysis, donors in an Asian-associated ancestry cluster had fewer N-insertions in productive TCRs than the approximately 710-donor mean. Assigning TCR associations to individual alleles was difficult when HLA alleles, especially DR and DQ, strongly co-occurred. The only immune exposure information available for the cohort was CMV serostatus. In this cohort, only TCR beta chains were sequenced, and detectable features were limited by the absence of alpha or paired-chain data. Some IMGT-functional V segments, including TRBV6-2 and TRBV6-3, could not be distinguished by the 87-base-pair reads and were therefore excluded. Because HLA typing was missing for some donors at each locus, association tests included only the typed subset.

The cohort consisted of more than 650 healthy bone marrow donors. All cohort members were sampled while nominally healthy, although unrecorded immune exposures were likely present. The donor was CMV seronegative and belonged to the group of 352 seronegative cohort members. Each donor provided a peripheral blood sample, and peripheral blood mononuclear cells were used for TCR beta sequencing. Genomic DNA was extracted from the blood cell samples with the Qiagen DNeasy Blood Extraction Kit. The library was obtained by the immunoSEQ multiplex PCR assay. For the multiplex PCR, a mixture combining 60 forward primers for TCR Vbeta segments and 13 reverse primers for TCR Jbeta segments was used. The CDR3 region of rearranged TCR beta genes was amplified from genomic DNA with a multiplex PCR assay. The amplified TCR beta libraries were sequenced on the Illumina HiSeq System as 87-base-pair reads. From the authors' description of their analysis: A later analysis tallied tens of millions of unique TCR beta chains across the 650 to 750 repertoires, and some 10 million of those chains were shared by two or more donors. Raw reads were error-corrected and collapsed into unique sequences by a nearest-neighbor algorithm in which closely related sequences were merged to remove PCR and sequencing errors. CDR3 sequences were aligned to IMGT reference sequences to assign V, D and J gene segments. Each retained sequence needed at least a six-nucleotide match to both a V gene segment and a J gene segment. A rearrangement counted as productive if the CDR3 had no stop codons and remained in frame with V and J, and every other rearrangement counted as non-productive. Following IMGT convention, CDR3 was defined as the stretch from the second conserved V-encoded cysteine to the conserved J-encoded phenylalanine. The earlier analysis of a few hundred of the donors excluded any sequence lacking an unambiguous match to a single V gene segment. An earlier analysis of several hundred of the donors called V segments functional above 56.7% productive rearrangements and segregating when the between-donor standard deviation exceeded 5%. A statistical classification framework was developed to diagnose cytomegalovirus status using the catalog of TCR beta chain sequences. In a later analysis, V and J genes were assigned by comparing TCR nucleotide sequences against IMGT/GENE-DB human TR gene sequences. In a later analysis, CDR3 sequences and most-parsimonious VDJ recombination scenarios were assigned using the TCRdist pipeline. A later analysis defined each TCR beta chain by its CDR3 amino acid sequence plus V-gene family, and excluded reads lacking a unique V-gene family. A later analysis removed several hundred highly shared, low-generation-probability nucleotide sequences to deal with suspected cross-contamination and a sequencing artifact. A later analysis calculated a clonal expansion index for each public chain from normalized within-repertoire ranks of inferred template counts. A later analysis computed generation probabilities with a VDJ recombination model fitted to out-of-frame rearrangements, and checked the results against IGoR. A later analysis scored TCR-TCR, TCR-HLA and TCR-CMV co-occurrence with hypergeometric tests, applying a repertoire-size bias correction to TCR pairs. False discovery rates were estimated in a later analysis by permuting HLA or CMV assignments 20 times. In a later analysis, co-occurring TCRs were grouped using DBSCAN, with TCRdist sequence similarity added in when clustering inside HLA-allele-positive subsets. Co-occurrence clustering excluded repertoires with fewer than 30,000 or more than 120,000 public chains, plus five with anomalous nucleotide sharing. TCRdb limited this immuneACCESS table to in-frame rearrangements with V and J called. A share of clones is missing; checked studies link under half to unresolved V genes, and the rest is unexplained. Clonal size and the V and J genes are those of that table, whereas D and trimming came from the DNA. In all, the sample holds more than 85,000 clones, and around 74% of those were seen once. Clones ranked in the top ten supply 2% to 2.5% of the sample.

V and J are truncated by 8 bases and 3 bases respectively, leaving an intervening sequence of 23 bases. Its CDR3 holds 17 amino acids, cysteine through phenylalanine. Only the CDR3 part of the read is kept: 51 bases, read in frame from the first base. CDR1 and CDR2, per the germline V gene, are LGHNA and YNFKEQ. This chain joins TRBV4-2 to TRBJ1-5; D gene: possibly TRBD1, on 6 matching bases. Sequencing was carried out using PBMCs. The TCR sequence derives from a boy under 18 in good health and CMV-seronegative. The DNA reads TGTGCCAGCGGCCCCTCATTCCGAGGACAGCCCAATCAGCCCCAGCATTTT. It codes for CASGPSFRGQPNQPQHF.